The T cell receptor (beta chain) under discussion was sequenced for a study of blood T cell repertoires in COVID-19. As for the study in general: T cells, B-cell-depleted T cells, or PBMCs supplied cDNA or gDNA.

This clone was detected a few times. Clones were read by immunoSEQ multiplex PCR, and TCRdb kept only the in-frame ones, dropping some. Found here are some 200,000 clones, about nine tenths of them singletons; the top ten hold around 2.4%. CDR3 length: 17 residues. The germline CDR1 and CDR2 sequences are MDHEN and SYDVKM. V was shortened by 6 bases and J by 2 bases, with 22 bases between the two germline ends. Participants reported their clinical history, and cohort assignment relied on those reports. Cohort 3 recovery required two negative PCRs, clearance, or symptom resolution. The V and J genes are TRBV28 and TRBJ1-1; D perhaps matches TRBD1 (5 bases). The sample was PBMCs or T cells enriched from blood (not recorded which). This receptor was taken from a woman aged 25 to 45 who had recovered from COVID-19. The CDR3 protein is CASSLIFLTGVNTEAFF. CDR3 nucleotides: TGTGCCAGCAGCCTTATCTTCCTAACAGGAGTTAACACTGAAGCTTTCTTT.